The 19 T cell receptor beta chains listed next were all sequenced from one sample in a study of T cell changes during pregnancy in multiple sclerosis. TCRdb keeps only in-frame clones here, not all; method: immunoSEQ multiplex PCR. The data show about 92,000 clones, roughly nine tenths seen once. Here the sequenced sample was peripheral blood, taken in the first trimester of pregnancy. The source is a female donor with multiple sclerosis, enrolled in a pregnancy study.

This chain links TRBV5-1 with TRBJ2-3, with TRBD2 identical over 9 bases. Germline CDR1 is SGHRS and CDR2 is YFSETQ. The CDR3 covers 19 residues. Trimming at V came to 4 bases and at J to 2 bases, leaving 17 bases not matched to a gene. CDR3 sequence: CASSRRDTGSGRLTDTQYF. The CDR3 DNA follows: TGCGCCAGCAGCAGGCGGGACACAGGTAGCGGGAGACTCACAGATACGCAGTATTTT.

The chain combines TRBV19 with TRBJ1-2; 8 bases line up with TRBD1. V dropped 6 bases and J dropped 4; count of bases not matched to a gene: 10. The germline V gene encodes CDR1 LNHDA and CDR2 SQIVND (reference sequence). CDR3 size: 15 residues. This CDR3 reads CASRPTTGQGYGYTF. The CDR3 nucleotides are TGTGCCAGTAGACCGACCACAGGACAGGGCTATGGCTACACCTTC.

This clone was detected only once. The CDR3 reads CASSVGPSGRAQLSADTQYF. DNA of the CDR3: TGTGCCAGCAGCGTAGGACCCAGCGGGAGGGCCCAGTTGAGCGCAGATACGCAGTATTTT. The rearrangement joins TRBV9 to TRBJ2-3, with 10 nucleotides matching TRBD2. With 0 bases clipped from V and 4 bases from J, the junction kept 17 bases outside the gene matches. CDR3 length: 20 amino acids. In germline, CDR1 is SGDLS, CDR2 YYNGEE.

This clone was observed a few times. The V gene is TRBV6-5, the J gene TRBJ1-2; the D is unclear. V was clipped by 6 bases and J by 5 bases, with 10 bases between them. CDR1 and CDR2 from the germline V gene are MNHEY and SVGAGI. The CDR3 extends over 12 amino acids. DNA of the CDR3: TGTGCCAGCAGAAGCGGCCTTTATGGCTACACCTTC. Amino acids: CASRSGLYGYTF.

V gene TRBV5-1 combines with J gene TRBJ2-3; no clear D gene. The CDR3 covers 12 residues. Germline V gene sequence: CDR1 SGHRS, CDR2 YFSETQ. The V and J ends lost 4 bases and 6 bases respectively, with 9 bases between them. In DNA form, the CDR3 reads TGCGCCAGCAGCCCATTCGGGGATACGCAGTATTTT. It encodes CASSPFGDTQYF. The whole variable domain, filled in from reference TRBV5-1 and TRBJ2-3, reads KAGVTQTPRYLIKTRGQQVTLSCSPISGHRSVSWYQQTPGQGLQFLFEYFSETQRNKGNFPGRFSGRQFSNSRSEMNVSTLELGDSALYLCASSPFGDTQYFGPGTRLTVL.

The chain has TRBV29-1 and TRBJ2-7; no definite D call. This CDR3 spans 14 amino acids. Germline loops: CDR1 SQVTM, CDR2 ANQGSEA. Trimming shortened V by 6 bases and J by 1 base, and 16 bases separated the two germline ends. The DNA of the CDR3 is TGCAGCGTCCGGCGGCACTCAGCTTCCTACGAGCAGTACTTC. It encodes CSVRRHSASYEQYF.

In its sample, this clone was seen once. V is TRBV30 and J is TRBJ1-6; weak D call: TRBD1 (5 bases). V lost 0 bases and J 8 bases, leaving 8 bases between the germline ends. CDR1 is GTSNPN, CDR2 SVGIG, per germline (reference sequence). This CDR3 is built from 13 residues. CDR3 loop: CAWSVGTDSPLHF. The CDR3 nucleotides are TGTGCCTGGAGTGTAGGGACTGATTCACCCCTCCACTTT.

The CDR3 region is CAWSRDMTYEQYF. CDR3 in DNA: TGTGCCTGGTCCCGGGACATGACCTACGAGCAGTACTTC. The chain links TRBV30 to TRBJ2-7, with D tentatively TRBD1 (6 bases). The V end was cut by 5 bases, the J end by 2 bases, with 13 bases between. The CDR3 extends over 13 amino acids. The V gene's germline CDR1 is GTSNPN and CDR2 SVGIG (reference sequence).

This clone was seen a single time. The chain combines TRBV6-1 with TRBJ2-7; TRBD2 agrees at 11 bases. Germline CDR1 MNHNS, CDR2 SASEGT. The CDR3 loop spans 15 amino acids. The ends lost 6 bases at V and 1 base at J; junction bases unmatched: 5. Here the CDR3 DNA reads TGTGCCAGCAGCCGCGGGACTAGCGGTTCCTACGAGCAGTACTTC. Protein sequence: CASSRGTSGSYEQYF.

The CDR3 sequence is CASSSSTGEDGYTF. CDR3 DNA: TGTGCCAGCAGTTCCTCGACAGGGGAGGACGGCTACACCTTC. V is TRBV27 and J is TRBJ1-2, with 8 bases identical to TRBD1. Trimming cost V 4 bases and J 8 bases; bases outside gene matches: 9. The V gene's germline CDR1 is MNHEY and CDR2 SMNVEV (reference sequence). This CDR3 region has 14 residues.

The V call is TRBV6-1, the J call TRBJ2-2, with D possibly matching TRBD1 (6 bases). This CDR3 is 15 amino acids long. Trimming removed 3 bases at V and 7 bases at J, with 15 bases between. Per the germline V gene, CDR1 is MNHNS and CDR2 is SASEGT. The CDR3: CASSEAGVRGGELFF. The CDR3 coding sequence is TGTGCCAGCAGTGAGGCAGGGGTTAGGGGCGGGGAGCTGTTTTTT.

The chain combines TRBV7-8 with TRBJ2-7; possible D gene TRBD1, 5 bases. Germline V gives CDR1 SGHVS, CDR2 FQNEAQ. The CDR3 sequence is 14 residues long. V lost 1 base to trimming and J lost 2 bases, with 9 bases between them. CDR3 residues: CASSLGRRAYEQYF. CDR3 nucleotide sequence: TGTGCCAGCAGCTTAGGTCGCAGGGCCTACGAGCAGTACTTC.

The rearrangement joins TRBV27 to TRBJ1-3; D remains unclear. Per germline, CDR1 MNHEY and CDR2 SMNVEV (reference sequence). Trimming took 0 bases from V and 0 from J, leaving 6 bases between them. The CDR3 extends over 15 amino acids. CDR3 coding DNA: TGTGCCAGCAGTTTATCGGCGGGCTCTGGAAACACCATATATTTT. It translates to CASSLSAGSGNTIYF.

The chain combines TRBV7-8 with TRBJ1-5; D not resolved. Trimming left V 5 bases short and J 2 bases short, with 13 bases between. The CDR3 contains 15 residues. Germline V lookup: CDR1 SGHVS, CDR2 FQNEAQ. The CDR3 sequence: CASSRAGWGNQPQHF. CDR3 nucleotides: TGTGCCAGCAGCCGCGCGGGCTGGGGCAATCAGCCCCAGCATTTT.

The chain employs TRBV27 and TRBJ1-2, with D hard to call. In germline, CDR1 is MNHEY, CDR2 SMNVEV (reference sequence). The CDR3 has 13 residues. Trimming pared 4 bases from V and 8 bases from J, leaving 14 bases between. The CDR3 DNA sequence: TGTGCCAGCAGTTATGACCCAAGGAGGGGCTACACCTTC. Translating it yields CASSYDPRRGYTF.

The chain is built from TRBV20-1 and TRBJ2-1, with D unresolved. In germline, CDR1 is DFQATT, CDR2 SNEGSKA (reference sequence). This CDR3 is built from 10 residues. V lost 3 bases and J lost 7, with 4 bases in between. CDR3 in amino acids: CSASSNEQFF. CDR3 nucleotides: TGCAGTGCTAGTTCGAATGAGCAGTTCTTC.

The DNA for the CDR3 is TGTGCCAGCAGCGACACAGGGTCCCACGAGCAGTACTTC. This codes for CASSDTGSHEQYF. The chain links TRBV7-9 to TRBJ2-7; the D gene is possibly TRBD1 (6 bases). CDR3 length: 13 amino acids. Trimming removed 5 bases from V and 5 bases from J, with 13 bases in between. Germline V gene lookup returns CDR1 SEHNR and CDR2 FQNEAQ (reference sequence).

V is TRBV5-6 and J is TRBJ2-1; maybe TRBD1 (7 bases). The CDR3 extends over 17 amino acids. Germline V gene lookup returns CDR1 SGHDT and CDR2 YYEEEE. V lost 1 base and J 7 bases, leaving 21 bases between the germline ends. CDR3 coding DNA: TGTGCCAGCAGCTTGTTTACAGGGGCGACCGGGGGAAATGAGCAGTTCTTC. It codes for CASSLFTGATGGNEQFF.

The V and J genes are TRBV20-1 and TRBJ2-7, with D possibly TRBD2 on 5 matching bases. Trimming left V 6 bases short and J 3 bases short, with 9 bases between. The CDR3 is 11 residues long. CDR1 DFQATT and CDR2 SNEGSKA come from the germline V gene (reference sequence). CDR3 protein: CSARSGYEQYF. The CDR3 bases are TGCAGTGCCCGGAGCGGCTACGAGCAGTACTTC.